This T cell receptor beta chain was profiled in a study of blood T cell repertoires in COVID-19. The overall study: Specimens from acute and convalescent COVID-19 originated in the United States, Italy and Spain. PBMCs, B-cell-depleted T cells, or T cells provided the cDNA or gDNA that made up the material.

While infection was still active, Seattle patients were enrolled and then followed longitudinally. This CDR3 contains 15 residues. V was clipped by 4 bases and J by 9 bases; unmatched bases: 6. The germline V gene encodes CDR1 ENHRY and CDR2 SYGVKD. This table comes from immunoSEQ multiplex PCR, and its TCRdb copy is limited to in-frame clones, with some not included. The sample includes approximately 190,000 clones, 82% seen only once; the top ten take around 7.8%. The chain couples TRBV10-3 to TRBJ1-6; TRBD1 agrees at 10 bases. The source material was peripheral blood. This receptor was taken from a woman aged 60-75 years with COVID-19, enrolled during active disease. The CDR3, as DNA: TGTGCCATCAGTGCGACAGGGGGCGCCAGTTCACCCCTCCACTTT. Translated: CAISATGGASSPLHF.